This TCR beta chain was recovered during a study of blood T cell repertoires in COVID-19. Study at large: Some COVID-19 samples were acute and others convalescent; all came from the United States, Italy and Spain.

In Seattle, patients joined the study during active infection and were tracked longitudinally. As originally analysed: The authors estimated nucleated cell counts from reference gene primer amplification. Some clones are missing from TCRdb's copy, which holds only in-frame ones; the method was immunoSEQ multiplex PCR. The V and J calls and clone size are taken from that table; D and trimming were inferred from the DNA. The profile shows under 200,000 clones, about 85% of them singletons. Sequencing was carried out using peripheral blood. The receptor was isolated from a woman aged 45-65 years with COVID-19, enrolled during active disease.

CDR3 DNA sequence: TGTGCCAGCAGCTTGAGGTCGAATGAGCAGTTCTTC. Its translation: CASSLRSNEQFF. V gene TRBV11-3 combines with J gene TRBJ2-1; D is uncertain. V was clipped by 3 bases and J by 7 bases, with 7 bases between them. This CDR3 has 12 amino acids. Germline V gene sequence: CDR1 SGHNT, CDR2 YENEEA.